These T cell receptor beta chains were read from a single sample in a study of HIV-infected children after antiretroviral therapy interruption. TCRdb reprocessed the 3' RACE reads with MiXCR, giving one entry per CDR3 protein. The sample carries about 15,000 distinct CDR3 sequences, about 3.4% recorded once. The sample here was CD45RA+ CD4+ T cells from PBMCs, taken from a donor given antiretroviral therapy, either interrupted or continuous. The receptor set was obtained from a child between 2 and 17 years old with HIV. The CDR3 runs from the conserved cysteine through the conserved F or W. The order of the fields is CDR3 DNA, CDR3 protein, clone size, V gene, D gene, J gene. The D gene is left open where the match is weak. Not every row has a clone size; where given, it reads once, few, many or a size class.

cdr3_nt: TGCGCCAGCAGCGCCAGTAGGGGAGAGCAGTACTTC
cdr3_aa: CASSASRGEQYF
clone_size: many
v_call: TRBV5-1
d_call: -
j_call: TRBJ2-7

cdr3_nt: TGTGCCAGCAGCCTCTGGACAGGCTTACGGATACAAGAGACCCAGTACTTC
cdr3_aa: CASSLWTGLRIQETQYF
clone_size: few
v_call: TRBV5-6
d_call: TRBD1
j_call: TRBJ2-5

cdr3_nt: TGCGCCAGCAGCTCGCCTAGCGGGGGCTTCACAGATACGCAGTATTTT
cdr3_aa: CASSSPSGGFTDTQYF
clone_size: many
v_call: TRBV5-1
d_call: TRBD2
j_call: TRBJ2-3

cdr3_nt: TGCAGCGTTGAAGATCCAGGTCAGCCCCAGCATTTT
cdr3_aa: CSVEDPGQPQHF
clone_size: many
v_call: TRBV29-1
d_call: -
j_call: TRBJ1-5

cdr3_nt: TGCGCCAGCAGCTCGGGAGGGGTTGCAACTAATGAAAAACTGTTTTTT
cdr3_aa: CASSSGGVATNEKLFF
clone_size: many
v_call: TRBV5-1
d_call: -
j_call: TRBJ1-4

cdr3_nt: TGTGCCAGCAGCTTAATCGACAGGGGGCGATACGAGCAGTACTTC
cdr3_aa: CASSLIDRGRYEQYF
clone_size: medium-sized
v_call: TRBV7-2
d_call: TRBD1
j_call: TRBJ2-7

cdr3_nt: TGTGCCAGCAGCCAGGACATCAATGAGCAGTTCTTC
cdr3_aa: CASSQDINEQFF
clone_size: many
v_call: TRBV7-3
d_call: -
j_call: TRBJ2-1

cdr3_nt: TGTGCCAGCAGCTGGGCCGAGCAGTTCTTC
cdr3_aa: CASSWAEQFF
clone_size: many
v_call: TRBV11-2
d_call: -
j_call: TRBJ2-1

cdr3_nt: TGTGCCAGCAGTTCCTCTCTAATACAGCCCCAGCATTTT
cdr3_aa: CASSSSLIQPQHF
clone_size: many
v_call: TRBV12-3/TRBV12-4
d_call: -
j_call: TRBJ1-5

cdr3_nt: TGCGCCAGCAGCCAAGCCCCCCCTGGGGCCAACGTCCTGACTTTC
cdr3_aa: CASSQAPPGANVLTF
clone_size: many
v_call: TRBV4-1
d_call: -
j_call: TRBJ2-6

cdr3_nt: TGTGCCAGCAGTCCCTGGGAGGGCACAGATACGCAGTATTTT
cdr3_aa: CASSPWEGTDTQYF
clone_size: many
v_call: TRBV28
d_call: -
j_call: TRBJ2-3

cdr3_nt: TGCGCCAGCAGCTTGGTTGGGGGATCACCCCTCCACTTT
cdr3_aa: CASSLVGGSPLHF
clone_size: many
v_call: TRBV5-1
d_call: -
j_call: TRBJ1-6

cdr3_nt: TGTGCCAGCAGCCAAGTCGGACGGCCGAACACTGAAGCTTTCTTT
cdr3_aa: CASSQVGRPNTEAFF
clone_size: many
v_call: TRBV14
d_call: -
j_call: TRBJ1-1

cdr3_nt: TGTGCCTGGAGTGCCGACAGGAACACTGAAGCTTTCTTT
cdr3_aa: CAWSADRNTEAFF
clone_size: many
v_call: TRBV30
d_call: -
j_call: TRBJ1-1

cdr3_nt: TGCAGCCAGACAGAATTATATGGCTACACCTTC
cdr3_aa: CSQTELYGYTF
clone_size: -
v_call: TRBV20-1
d_call: -
j_call: TRBJ1-2

cdr3_nt: TGTGCCAGCAGCTTCCAACAGAACACTGAAGCTTTCTTT
cdr3_aa: CASSFQQNTEAFF
clone_size: many
v_call: TRBV7-2
d_call: -
j_call: TRBJ1-1

cdr3_nt: TGTGCCAGCTCTCTCGGGACTGGGGGGGCTGAACAGTACTTC
cdr3_aa: CASSLGTGGAEQYF
clone_size: many
v_call: TRBV13
d_call: -
j_call: TRBJ2-7

cdr3_nt: TGTGCCACCTCGGGGCTGGGACTTTACCCTGCTCCGTTCTTC
cdr3_aa: CATSGLGLYPAPFF
clone_size: -
v_call: TRBV15
d_call: -
j_call: TRBJ2-1

cdr3_nt: TGTGCCAGCAGTTACAGGGGTAGCAATCAGCCCCAGCATTTT
cdr3_aa: CASSYRGSNQPQHF
clone_size: many
v_call: TRBV12-3/TRBV12-4
d_call: TRBD1
j_call: TRBJ1-5

cdr3_nt: TGCAGCGCCAGATCAGGAACAGGCCGGGTCTACAATGAGCAGTTCTTC
cdr3_aa: CSARSGTGRVYNEQFF
clone_size: many
v_call: TRBV29-1
d_call: -
j_call: TRBJ2-1

cdr3_nt: TGTAGCAATCAGCCCCAGCATTTT
cdr3_aa: CSNQPQHF
clone_size: -
v_call: TRBV15
d_call: -
j_call: TRBJ1-5

cdr3_nt: TGTGCCAGCAGCCTACAGGGAGGCTATGGCTACACCTTC
cdr3_aa: CASSLQGGYGYTF
clone_size: few
v_call: TRBV13
d_call: -
j_call: TRBJ1-2

cdr3_nt: TGTGCCAGCAGCCGGACGACAGGAAAGTTGGAGCCCCAGCATTTT
cdr3_aa: CASSRTTGKLEPQHF
clone_size: medium-sized
v_call: TRBV28
d_call: -
j_call: TRBJ1-5

cdr3_nt: TGCGCCAGCAGCTCGGCAGGGAGCGAAAAACTGTTTTTT
cdr3_aa: CASSSAGSEKLFF
clone_size: many
v_call: TRBV5-1
d_call: -
j_call: TRBJ1-4

cdr3_nt: TGCGCCAGCAGCCAAGATGGGACAGGCCAGAGGAATGAGCAGTTCTTC
cdr3_aa: CASSQDGTGQRNEQFF
clone_size: many
v_call: TRBV4-1
d_call: TRBD1
j_call: TRBJ2-1

cdr3_nt: TGTGCCAGCTCACCAGGGGCCAGTACTGAAGCTTTCTTT
cdr3_aa: CASSPGASTEAFF
clone_size: -
v_call: TRBV18
d_call: -
j_call: TRBJ1-1

cdr3_nt: TGTGCCAGCAGCTTTTGGGGGCGTTCAACTAATGAAAAACTGTTTTTT
cdr3_aa: CASSFWGRSTNEKLFF
clone_size: many
v_call: TRBV7-2
d_call: -
j_call: TRBJ1-4

cdr3_nt: TGCAGCGTTGTGGGACAGGCCTACGAGCAGTACTTC
cdr3_aa: CSVVGQAYEQYF
clone_size: medium-sized
v_call: TRBV29-1
d_call: TRBD1
j_call: TRBJ2-7

cdr3_nt: TGCAGTGCTAGAGAGATCGGGGAGGAAAAACTGTTTTTT
cdr3_aa: CSAREIGEEKLFF
clone_size: many
v_call: TRBV20-1
d_call: -
j_call: TRBJ1-4

cdr3_nt: TGTGCCAGCAGTTGGAATTGGGACAGTCGTCCCTACGAGCAGTACTTC
cdr3_aa: CASSWNWDSRPYEQYF
clone_size: many
v_call: TRBV12-3/TRBV12-4
d_call: TRBD1
j_call: TRBJ2-7

cdr3_nt: TGTGCCAGCAGCTCGCAGGGGACAGATACGCAGTATTTT
cdr3_aa: CASSSQGTDTQYF
clone_size: many
v_call: TRBV11-2
d_call: -
j_call: TRBJ2-3

cdr3_nt: TGTGCCAGCAGCCAAGGGGTGGGGGGCAATCAGCCCCAGCATTTT
cdr3_aa: CASSQGVGGNQPQHF
clone_size: medium-sized
v_call: TRBV3-1
d_call: -
j_call: TRBJ1-5

cdr3_nt: TGTGCCAGCAGTTTGGGGTTCAATTCACCCCTCCACTTT
cdr3_aa: CASSLGFNSPLHF
clone_size: many
v_call: TRBV28
d_call: -
j_call: TRBJ1-6

cdr3_nt: TGTGCCAGCAGCAAAGGCGGCAGGGTCTCAGCTTTCTTT
cdr3_aa: CASSKGGRVSAFF
clone_size: many
v_call: TRBV21-1
d_call: -
j_call: TRBJ1-1

cdr3_nt: TGTGCCAGCAGCCAAGGAGAACTTGTCTATGGCTACACCTTC
cdr3_aa: CASSQGELVYGYTF
clone_size: many
v_call: TRBV3-1
d_call: -
j_call: TRBJ1-2

cdr3_nt: TGTGCCAGCAGTGCAAGGTGGGCGGATGAAGCTTTCTTT
cdr3_aa: CASSARWADEAFF
clone_size: many
v_call: TRBV2
d_call: -
j_call: TRBJ1-1

cdr3_nt: TGTGCCAGCAGCCTCAACACGGGAAACACCATATATTTT
cdr3_aa: CASSLNTGNTIYF
clone_size: many
v_call: TRBV7-8
d_call: -
j_call: TRBJ1-3

cdr3_nt: TGTGCCAGCAGCCTGCCGGGACGGAATGAAAAACTGTTTTTT
cdr3_aa: CASSLPGRNEKLFF
clone_size: many
v_call: TRBV3-1
d_call: -
j_call: TRBJ1-4

cdr3_nt: TGTGCCAGCAGTGGACAGGGGGAGAGAAACACCTTGTACTTT
cdr3_aa: CASSGQGERNTLYF
clone_size: many
v_call: TRBV6-5
d_call: TRBD1
j_call: TRBJ2-3

cdr3_nt: TGTGCCAGCAGCCTGGATCGGGGGGATACGCAGTATTTT
cdr3_aa: CASSLDRGDTQYF
clone_size: many
v_call: TRBV7-2
d_call: -
j_call: TRBJ2-3